The 14 T cell receptor beta chains below were found in one sample sequenced in a study of blood T cell repertoires in COVID-19. Repertoires were generated with immunoSEQ multiplex PCR, while TCRdb's copy carries only in-frame clones and drops some. The sample lists approximately 330,000 clones, roughly 90% seen once, with approximately 4% in the top ten. Sequencing used peripheral blood. All receptors derive from a woman aged 45-65 years with active or convalescent COVID-19.

The V and J genes are TRBV6-5 and TRBJ1-2; possibly TRBD1 for D (6 bases). This CDR3 is built from 13 residues. V was shortened by 6 bases and J by 2 bases, with 10 bases between the two germline ends. Germline CDR1 and CDR2: MNHEY and SVGAGI. Here the CDR3 reads CASRLQGNYGYTF. The CDR3 DNA reads as TGTGCCAGCAGACTACAGGGCAACTATGGCTACACCTTC.

This chain uses TRBV18 with TRBJ2-1, with D perhaps matching TRBD2 (6 bases). Germline V gene sequence: CDR1 KGHSH, CDR2 LQKENI. Trimming removed 3 bases at V and 5 bases at J, with 14 bases between. The CDR3 extends over 15 amino acids. CDR3 sequence: CASSPGTGLNNEQFF. CDR3 DNA: TGTGCCAGCTCACCGGGCACAGGACTAAACAATGAGCAGTTCTTC. Complete variable domain (other parts from reference TRBV18 and TRBJ2-1): NAGVMQNPRHLVRRRGQEARLRCSPMKGHSHVYWYRQLPEEGLKFMVYLQKENIIDESGMPKERFSAEFPKEGPSILRIQQVVRGDSAAYFCASSPGTGLNNEQFFGPGTRLTVL.

V and J are TRBV6-6 and TRBJ1-2, with D possibly matching TRBD1 (6 bases). The CDR3 is 16 amino acids. Trimming left V 7 bases short and J 2 bases short, with 20 bases between. The germline V gene has CDR1 MNHNY and CDR2 SVGAGI (reference sequence). The CDR3 loop is CASTLSPGHPNYGYTF. The CDR3 DNA reads TGTGCCAGCACCCTTTCCCCGGGACATCCGAACTATGGCTACACCTTC.

V and J are TRBV7-3 and TRBJ2-1, with D perhaps TRBD1 (5 bases). The V end lost 2 bases, the J end lost 1 base, and 12 bases lay between the germline ends. Germline CDR1 reads SGHTA; CDR2 reads FQGTGA. CDR3 size: 16 residues. CDR3 loop: CASSLLGPQSYNEQFF. CDR3 in DNA: TGTGCCAGCAGCTTATTGGGGCCCCAATCCTACAATGAGCAGTTCTTC.

The chain is built from TRBV19 and TRBJ1-1; 10 bases are a match to TRBD1. This CDR3 is 14 amino acids long. J lost 4 bases, V lost 4 bases, and 3 bases had no gene match. CDR1 LNHDA and CDR2 SQIVND come from the germline V gene (reference sequence). The CDR3 sequence: CASSRDRGGTEAFF. CDR3 bases: TGTGCCAGTAGTAGGGACAGGGGAGGCACTGAAGCTTTCTTT.

The chain is built from TRBV9 and TRBJ2-1; TRBD1 might be the D (5 bases). The CDR3 length is 13 residues. Per the germline V gene, CDR1 is SGDLS and CDR2 is YYNGEE. The V end was cut by 2 bases, the J end by 7 bases, with 10 bases between. CDR3 DNA sequence: TGTGCCAGCAGCGTCTTCAGGGAAAATGAGCAGTTCTTC. This translates into CASSVFRENEQFF.

The V and J genes are TRBV7-9 and TRBJ1-2; TRBD1 is a possible D gene (5 bases). Germline loops: CDR1 SEHNR, CDR2 FQNEAQ (reference sequence). Trimming took off 3 bases at V and 4 bases at J, with 12 bases between the two ends. The CDR3 has 14 amino acids. CDR3 protein: CASSFTYTGYGYTF. Written as DNA, the CDR3 is TGTGCCAGCAGCTTTACTTATACAGGCTATGGCTACACCTTC.

V and J are TRBV5-1 and TRBJ2-7, with TRBD1 identical over 8 bases. Looked up from germline, CDR1 is SGHRS and CDR2 is YFSETQ. This CDR3 spans 15 amino acids. Trimming at V came to 4 bases and at J to 4 bases, leaving 10 bases not matched to a gene. As DNA, the CDR3 is TGCGCCAGCAGCCCCCGCCCGACAGGGGTATACGAGCAGTACTTC. It translates to CASSPRPTGVYEQYF.

The chain couples TRBV18 to TRBJ2-2, with 14 bases matching TRBD2. The junction had 5 bases not matched to a gene; V was cut back by 3 bases and J by 2 bases. CDR3 length equals 18 residues. Germline CDR1 KGHSH, CDR2 LQKENI. The DNA of the CDR3 is TGTGCCAGCTCACCTCGGACTAGCGGGGGGACCAACACCGGGGAGCTGTTTTTT. Translation: CASSPRTSGGTNTGELFF.

This clone was detected a few times. Other nucleotide sequences in the sample specify the same CDR3. V is TRBV28 and J is TRBJ2-4; D is possibly TRBD1 (6 bases). With 3 bases removed from V and 1 base from J, the gap between germline ends came to 7 bases. The V gene's germline CDR1 is MDHEN and CDR2 SYDVKM. The CDR3 totals 14 residues. This chain's CDR3 is CASSFQGAKNIQYF. The CDR3 region has the DNA TGTGCCAGCAGTTTTCAGGGGGCCAAAAACATTCAGTACTTC.

This chain joins TRBV5-5 and TRBJ1-5, with 12 nucleotides matching TRBD1. Germline V gene data show CDR1 as SGHKS and CDR2 as YYEKEE (reference sequence). Trimming cost V 4 bases and J 6 bases; bases outside gene matches: 2. This CDR3 comprises 14 residues. The CDR3 coding sequence is TGTGCCAGCAGCCTGGGACAGGGGGCTCAGCCCCAGCATTTT. It is translated as CASSLGQGAQPQHF.

This clone was seen only a few times. The chain uses TRBV29-1 and TRBJ1-2, with 7 bases matching TRBD1. The CDR3 spans 16 residues. After removal of 1 base from V and 4 bases from J, the junction contained 12 bases not matched to a gene. From germline, CDR1 is SQVTM and CDR2 ANQGSEA. The CDR3 DNA follows: TGCAGCGTTGAAGCTAGGGACAGCCGGTCGGGCTATGGCTACACCTTC. This translates into CSVEARDSRSGYGYTF.

The V call is TRBV10-3, the J call TRBJ1-2; D is perhaps TRBD1 (5 bases). This CDR3 region has 15 residues. Per germline, CDR1 ENHRY and CDR2 SYGVKD. V was trimmed by 3 bases and J by 0 bases, leaving 11 bases between them. CDR3 protein: CAISDVGGPNYGYTF. The CDR3 DNA follows: TGTGCCATCAGTGATGTGGGGGGTCCTAACTATGGCTACACCTTC.

This clone is a singleton in its sample. The chain combines TRBV19 with TRBJ2-1; no firm D call. The CDR3 extends over 15 amino acids. Trimming cost V 0 bases and J 0 bases, with 6 bases left between them. Germline CDR1 LNHDA, CDR2 SQIVND (reference sequence). CDR3 residues: CASSIDRFSYNEQFF. In DNA, the CDR3 is TGTGCCAGTAGTATAGACAGGTTCTCCTACAATGAGCAGTTCTTC.